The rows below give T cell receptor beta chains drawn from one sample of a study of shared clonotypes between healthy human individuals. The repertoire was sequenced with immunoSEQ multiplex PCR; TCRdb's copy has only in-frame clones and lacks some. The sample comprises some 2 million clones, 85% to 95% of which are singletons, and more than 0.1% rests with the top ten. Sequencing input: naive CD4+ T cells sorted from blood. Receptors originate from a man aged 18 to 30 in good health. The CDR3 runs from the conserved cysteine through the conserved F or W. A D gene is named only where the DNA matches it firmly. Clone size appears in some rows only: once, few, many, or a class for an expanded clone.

CDR3aa: CAIRRAGSTDTQYF
CDR3nt: TGTGCCATCAGAAGAGCGGGGAGCACAGATACGCAGTATTTT
d_gene: TRBD2
abundance: NA
v_gene: TRBV10-3
j_gene: TRBJ2-3

CDR3aa: CASAPGFRQPQHF
CDR3nt: TGTGCCAGCGCGCCGGGGTTCAGACAGCCCCAGCATTTT
d_gene: NA
abundance: NA
v_gene: TRBV6-5
j_gene: TRBJ1-5

CDR3aa: CASSPQRGVNNSPLHF
CDR3nt: TGTGCCAGCAGTCCGCAGAGGGGTGTTAATAATTCACCCCTCCACTTT
d_gene: NA
abundance: NA
v_gene: TRBV28
j_gene: TRBJ1-6

CDR3aa: CASSSSGNIQYF
CDR3nt: TGTGCCAGCAGCTCGTCGGGGAACATTCAGTACTTC
d_gene: NA
abundance: NA
v_gene: TRBV5-4
j_gene: TRBJ2-4

CDR3aa: CASSSTTGIGEAFF
CDR3nt: TGTGCCAGCAGCTCCACGACAGGTATCGGGGAAGCTTTCTTT
d_gene: NA
abundance: NA
v_gene: TRBV7-2
j_gene: TRBJ1-1

CDR3aa: CATSRGGTGGWETQYF
CDR3nt: TGTGCCACCAGCAGAGGTGGGACAGGGGGATGGGAGACCCAGTACTTC
d_gene: TRBD1
abundance: once
v_gene: TRBV15
j_gene: TRBJ2-5

CDR3aa: CASSGLRGLAFSTDTQYF
CDR3nt: TGCGCCAGCAGTGGGCTAAGGGGACTAGCATTTAGCACAGATACGCAGTATTTT
d_gene: TRBD2
abundance: NA
v_gene: TRBV10-2
j_gene: TRBJ2-3

CDR3aa: CASSLRLAGSEQYF
CDR3nt: TGTGCCAGCAGCCTCAGACTAGCGGGAAGCGAGCAGTACTTC
d_gene: TRBD2
abundance: NA
v_gene: TRBV7-2
j_gene: TRBJ2-7

CDR3aa: CAWSAGLDTQYF
CDR3nt: TGTGCCTGGAGTGCCGGGTTGGATACGCAGTATTTT
d_gene: NA
abundance: NA
v_gene: TRBV30
j_gene: TRBJ2-3

CDR3aa: CASSFRDLRELFF
CDR3nt: TGTGCCAGCAGTTTTAGGGACCTCAGGGAGCTGTTTTTT
d_gene: NA
abundance: NA
v_gene: TRBV27
j_gene: TRBJ2-2

CDR3aa: CASTQGISAPNEQFF
CDR3nt: TGCGCCAGCACCCAAGGGATTTCAGCCCCCAATGAGCAGTTCTTC
d_gene: NA
abundance: NA
v_gene: TRBV5-1
j_gene: TRBJ2-1

CDR3aa: CSVAPGQGGTEAFF
CDR3nt: TGCAGCGTTGCTCCGGGACAGGGGGGCACTGAAGCTTTCTTT
d_gene: TRBD1
abundance: NA
v_gene: TRBV29-1
j_gene: TRBJ1-1

CDR3aa: CAWSPKGTGVDTQYF
CDR3nt: TGTGCCTGGAGTCCGAAAGGGACAGGGGTAGATACGCAGTATTTT
d_gene: TRBD1
abundance: NA
v_gene: TRBV30
j_gene: TRBJ2-3

CDR3aa: CASSPTGLLSGANVLTF
CDR3nt: TGTGCCAGCTCACCCACAGGGCTCCTCTCTGGGGCCAACGTCCTGACTTTC
d_gene: NA
abundance: NA
v_gene: TRBV18
j_gene: TRBJ2-6

CDR3aa: CASSFGTSIYEQYF
CDR3nt: TGTGCCAGCAGCTTCGGGACTAGCATTTACGAGCAGTACTTC
d_gene: TRBD2
abundance: NA
v_gene: TRBV7-2
j_gene: TRBJ2-7

CDR3aa: CASTEGSQETQYF
CDR3nt: TGTGCCAGTACGGAGGGGAGCCAAGAGACCCAGTACTTC
d_gene: NA
abundance: NA
v_gene: TRBV19
j_gene: TRBJ2-5

CDR3aa: CASSLLLAGDEQFF
CDR3nt: TGTGCCAGCTCACTACTACTAGCGGGAGATGAACAGTTCTTC
d_gene: TRBD2
abundance: NA
v_gene: TRBV18
j_gene: TRBJ2-1

CDR3aa: CAISDSGTGEAFF
CDR3nt: TGTGCCATCAGTGATTCCGGGACAGGTGAAGCTTTCTTT
d_gene: TRBD1
abundance: once
v_gene: TRBV10-3
j_gene: TRBJ1-1

CDR3aa: CASSFGSTDTQYF
CDR3nt: TGTGCTAGCAGCTTTGGCAGCACAGATACGCAGTATTTT
d_gene: NA
abundance: NA
v_gene: TRBV7-7
j_gene: TRBJ2-3

CDR3aa: CASSRTGVGMTYEQYF
CDR3nt: TGTGCCAGCAGCCGAACCGGGGTGGGGATGACCTACGAGCAGTACTTC
d_gene: NA
abundance: NA
v_gene: TRBV5-5
j_gene: TRBJ2-7